This entry concerns a single TCR beta chain. This record belongs to a study of blood T cell repertoires in COVID-19. For the study at large: From the United States, Italy and Spain came samples of acute and convalescent COVID-19. The analysed material was cDNA or gDNA that came from T cells, B-cell-depleted T cells, or PBMCs.

Original analysis: Nucleated cell counts were estimated from reference gene primer amplification. Profiling relied on immunoSEQ multiplex PCR, and the TCRdb table lists in-frame clones only, not all of them. V and J calls and clone size are copied from that table; D and trimming were computed from the DNA. Of 50,000 to 70,000 clones listed, about 78% are singletons. The sequence was obtained from a human donor in a cohort sampled during active COVID-19. The sample taken for sequencing was peripheral blood.

For the CDR3, the DNA is TGTGCCACCAGCAGAGATGTTGACGGGAGGGCCCGGTACGAGCAGTACTTC. Its protein is CATSRDVDGRARYEQYF. The chain recombines TRBV15 with TRBJ2-7, with 8 positions matching TRBD2. The CDR3 runs to 17 residues. Trimming removed 0 bases from V and 4 bases from J; junction bases left unmatched: 11. The germline gives CDR1 LNHNV, CDR2 YYDKDF (reference sequence).